The entry below gives a single TCR beta chain sequence along with its context. The sample originates from a study of blood T cell repertoires in COVID-19. CDR1 is SNHLY, CDR2 FYNNEI, per germline. The CDR3 contains 18 residues. V lost 4 bases to trimming and J lost 0 bases, with 19 bases between them. Some clones are missing from TCRdb's copy, which holds only in-frame ones; the method was immunoSEQ multiplex PCR. Of 100,000 to 130,000 clones listed, 88% are singletons. Sequencing input: peripheral blood. The clonotype originates from a human donor in a cohort sampled during active COVID-19. The chain employs TRBV2 and TRBJ1-5, with D maybe TRBD1 (6 bases). DNA of the CDR3: TGTGCCAGCAGTGTTGGCACAGGGTCGCCTTATAGCAATCAGCCCCAGCATTTT. Its translation: CASSVGTGSPYSNQPQHF.